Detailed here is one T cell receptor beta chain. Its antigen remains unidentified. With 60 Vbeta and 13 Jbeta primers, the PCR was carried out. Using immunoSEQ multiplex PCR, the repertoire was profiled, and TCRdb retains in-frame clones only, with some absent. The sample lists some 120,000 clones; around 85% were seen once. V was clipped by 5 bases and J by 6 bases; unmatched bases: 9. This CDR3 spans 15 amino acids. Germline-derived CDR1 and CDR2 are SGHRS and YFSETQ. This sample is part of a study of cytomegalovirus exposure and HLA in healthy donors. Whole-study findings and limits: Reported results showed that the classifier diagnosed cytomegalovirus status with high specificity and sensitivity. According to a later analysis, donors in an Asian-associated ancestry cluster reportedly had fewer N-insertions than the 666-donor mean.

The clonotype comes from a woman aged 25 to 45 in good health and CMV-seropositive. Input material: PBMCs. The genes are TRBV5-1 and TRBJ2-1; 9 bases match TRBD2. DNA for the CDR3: TGCGCCAGCAGTATCTCTAGCGGGACCCTCAATGAGCAGTTCTTC. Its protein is CASSISSGTLNEQFF.